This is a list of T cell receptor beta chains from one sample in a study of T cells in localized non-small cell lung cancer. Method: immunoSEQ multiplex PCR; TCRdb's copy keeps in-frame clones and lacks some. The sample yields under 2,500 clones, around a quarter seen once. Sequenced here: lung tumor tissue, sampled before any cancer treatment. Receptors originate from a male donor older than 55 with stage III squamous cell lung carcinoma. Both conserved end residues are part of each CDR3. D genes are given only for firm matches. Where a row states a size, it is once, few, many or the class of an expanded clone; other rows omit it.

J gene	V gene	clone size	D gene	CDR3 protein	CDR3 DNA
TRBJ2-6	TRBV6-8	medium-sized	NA	CASSYTQGANVLTF	TGTGCCAGCAGTTACACGCAGGGGGCCAACGTCCTGACTTTC
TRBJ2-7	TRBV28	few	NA	CASSDPSSYEQYF	TGTGCCAGCAGCGATCCCTCCTCCTACGAGCAGTACTTC
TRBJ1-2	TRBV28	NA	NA	CASSPPKQGGYTF	TGTGCCAGCAGTCCACCAAAACAGGGTGGCTACACCTTC
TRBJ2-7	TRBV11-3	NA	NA	CASSSTPGRSYEQYF	TGTGCCAGCAGCTCAACTCCGGGACGGTCCTACGAGCAGTACTTC
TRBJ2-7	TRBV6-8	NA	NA	CASRRGLDSYEQYF	TGTGCCAGCAGAAGGGGTTTAGACAGCTACGAGCAGTACTTC
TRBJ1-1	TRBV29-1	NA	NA	CSVVELTVVGPEAFF	TGCAGCGTTGTTGAATTGACGGTGGTGGGTCCTGAAGCTTTCTTT
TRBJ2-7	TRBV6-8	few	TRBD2	CASSYRLAGEDEQYF	TGTGCCAGCAGTTACCGACTAGCGGGAGAGGACGAGCAGTACTTC
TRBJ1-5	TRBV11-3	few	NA	CASSSRGRADQPQHF	TGTGCCAGCAGCTCCCGCGGCAGGGCAGATCAGCCCCAGCATTTT
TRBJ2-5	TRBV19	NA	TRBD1	CASSRIFRTGGAETQYF	TGTGCCAGTAGTAGAATCTTTAGGACAGGGGGTGCAGAGACCCAGTACTTC
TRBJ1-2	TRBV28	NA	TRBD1	CASSGPGTGSRPNYGYTF	TGTGCCAGCAGTGGGCCCGGGACAGGGTCTCGGCCTAACTATGGCTACACCTTC
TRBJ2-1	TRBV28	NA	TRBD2	CASSLWREMNEQFF	TGTGCCAGCAGTTTGTGGCGGGAGATGAATGAGCAGTTCTTC
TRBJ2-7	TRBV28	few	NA	CASSMGKVGYEQYF	TGTGCCAGCAGCATGGGTAAGGTTGGCTACGAGCAGTACTTC
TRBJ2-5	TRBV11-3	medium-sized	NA	CASSSSLSERGGIGETQYF	TGTGCCAGCAGCTCCAGTTTGTCGGAAAGGGGGGGAATTGGAGAGACCCAGTACTTC
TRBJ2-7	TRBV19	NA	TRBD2	CASGAGVGYEQYF	TGTGCCAGTGGAGCGGGGGTTGGATACGAGCAGTACTTC
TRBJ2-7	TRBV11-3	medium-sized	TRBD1	CASSLEVRTGFGEQYF	TGTGCCAGCAGCTTAGAGGTCAGGACAGGGTTCGGCGAGCAGTACTTC
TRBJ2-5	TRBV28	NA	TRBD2	CASSLGLAGGWQETQYF	TGTGCCAGCAGTTTAGGCCTAGCGGGAGGGTGGCAAGAGACCCAGTACTTC
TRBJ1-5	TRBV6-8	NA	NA	CASSLFSNQPQHF	TGTGCCAGCAGTCTCTTTAGCAATCAGCCCCAGCATTTT
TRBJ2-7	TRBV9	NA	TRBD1	CASSGTGIGYEQYF	TGTGCCAGCAGTGGGACAGGGATTGGGTACGAGCAGTACTTC
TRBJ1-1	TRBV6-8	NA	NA	CASSYEGPQLEAFF	TGTGCCAGCAGTTACGAGGGGCCGCAACTTGAAGCTTTCTTT
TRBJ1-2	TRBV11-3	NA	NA	CASSLGQETGGYTF	TGTGCCAGCAGCTTGGGGCAGGAAACAGGAGGCTACACCTTC
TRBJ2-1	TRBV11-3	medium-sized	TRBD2	CASSLDPAGVLYNEQFF	TGTGCCAGCAGCTTAGATCCCGCGGGAGTATTGTACAATGAGCAGTTCTTC
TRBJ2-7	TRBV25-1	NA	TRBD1	CASSERDSWEQYF	TGTGCCAGCAGTGAACGGGACAGCTGGGAGCAGTACTTC
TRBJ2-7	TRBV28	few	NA	CASSLVSYEQYF	TGTGCCAGCAGTTTGGTATCCTACGAGCAGTACTTC
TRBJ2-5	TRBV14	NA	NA	CASSPGGTAFGYF	TGTGCCAGCAGCCCAGGGGGGACGGCCTTCGGGTACTTC
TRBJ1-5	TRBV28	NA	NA	CASTWGEKVQPQHF	TGTGCCAGCACCTGGGGGGAAAAGGTTCAGCCCCAGCATTTT
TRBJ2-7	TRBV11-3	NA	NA	CASSLVGAPDSSYEQYF	TGTGCCAGCAGCTTGGTGGGGGCACCCGACAGCTCCTACGAGCAGTACTTC
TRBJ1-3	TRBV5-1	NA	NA	CASSLRYRELGNTIYF	TGCGCCAGCAGCTTGAGGTACAGGGAGCTAGGAAACACCATATATTTT
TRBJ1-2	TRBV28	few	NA	CASSLSGRTGYTF	TGTGCCAGCAGTCTCTCAGGACGGACTGGCTACACCTTC
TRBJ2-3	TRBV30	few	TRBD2	CAWNKAGGGTDTQYF	TGTGCCTGGAATAAAGCGGGAGGGGGTACAGATACGCAGTATTTT
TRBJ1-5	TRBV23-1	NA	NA	CASSQDQGRNQPQHF	TGCGCCAGCAGCCAAGATCAGGGGAGGAATCAGCCCCAGCATTTT
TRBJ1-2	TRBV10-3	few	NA	CATRGGAAFYGYTF	TGTGCCACCCGCGGAGGGGCCGCCTTCTATGGCTACACCTTC
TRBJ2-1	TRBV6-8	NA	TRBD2	CASSSSGAYNEQFF	TGTGCCAGCAGTTCTAGCGGGGCCTACAATGAGCAGTTCTTC
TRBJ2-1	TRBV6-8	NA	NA	CASTPVGQSEQFF	TGTGCCAGCACCCCGGTTGGACAATCTGAGCAGTTCTTC
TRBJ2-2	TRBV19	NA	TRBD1	CASRYGQGDTGELFF	TGTGCCAGTAGGTATGGACAGGGGGACACCGGGGAGCTGTTTTTT
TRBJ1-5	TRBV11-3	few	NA	CASSLRAGASSNQPQHF	TGTGCCAGCAGCTTAAGGGCGGGGGCGTCAAGCAATCAGCCCCAGCATTTT
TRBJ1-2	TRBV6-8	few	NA	CAISGPEKGDYGYTF	TGTGCCATCAGTGGACCCGAAAAGGGAGACTATGGCTACACCTTC
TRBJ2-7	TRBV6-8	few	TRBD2	CASSYSGLAGWYEQYF	TGTGCCAGCAGTTACTCGGGACTAGCGGGATGGTACGAGCAGTACTTC
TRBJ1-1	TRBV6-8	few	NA	CASSYRRGEAFF	TGTGCCAGCAGTTACCGCCGGGGAGAAGCTTTCTTT
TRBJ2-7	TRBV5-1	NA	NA	CASSLASAVREPYEQYF	TGCGCCAGCAGCTTGGCCTCGGCAGTGAGGGAACCCTACGAGCAGTACTTC
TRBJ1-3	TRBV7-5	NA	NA	CASRPQGMSGNTIYF	TGTGCCAGCAGGCCCCAGGGAATGAGTGGAAACACCATATATTTT
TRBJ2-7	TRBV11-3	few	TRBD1	CASSQGQGATYEQYF	TGTGCCAGCAGCCAAGGACAGGGGGCGACTTACGAGCAGTACTTC